The 27 T cell receptor beta chains below were found in one sample sequenced in a study of blood T cell repertoires in COVID-19 (dated by TCRdb to the early 2020s). The library was generated by the immunoSEQ multiplex PCR assay. The table comes from immuneACCESS by way of TCRdb, which keeps in-frame sequences with V and J called. Part of the clones is missing from these tables; in studies checked, under half for an unresolved V gene and the rest for unknown reasons. This sample holds approximately 97,000 clones; 90% were observed only once. The ten largest clones take up 1.7% of the sample. The sample consisted of peripheral blood. These receptors were obtained from a man aged 60 to 69 with acute or convalescent COVID-19.

The rearrangement joins TRBV29-1 to TRBJ1-2; D might be TRBD1 (6 bases). The V end lost 0 bases, the J end lost 8 bases, and 13 bases lay between the germline ends. CDR1 and CDR2 from the germline V gene are SQVTM and ANQGSEA. The length of the CDR3 is 13 residues. In DNA form, the CDR3 reads TGCAGCGTTGAAGATGCAGGGGTCAGGGGCTACACCTTC. Amino acids: CSVEDAGVRGYTF. The whole variable domain, remainder taken from reference TRBV29-1 and TRBJ1-2, is SAVISQKPSRDICQRGTSLTIQCQVDSQVTMMFWYRQQPGQSLTLIATANQGSEATYESGFVIDKFPISRPNLTFSTLTVSNMSPEDSSIYLCSVEDAGVRGYTFGSGTRLTVV.

The J gene is TRBJ2-1, the V gene TRBV7-9; 7 bases are a match to TRBD2. The junction had 0 bases not matched to a gene; V was cut back by 1 base and J by 3 bases. CDR3 length: 14 amino acids. Germline V gives CDR1 SEHNR, CDR2 FQNEAQ (reference sequence). CDR3 amino acids: CASSLGTSYNEQFF. CDR3 coding DNA: TGTGCCAGCAGCTTAGGGACTAGCTACAATGAGCAGTTCTTC.

The chain uses TRBV19 and TRBJ1-1; 7 bases are shared with TRBD1. The CDR3 extends over 15 amino acids. V gave up 8 bases and J gave up 0 bases; unmatched junction bases: 9. Germline values: CDR1 LNHDA, CDR2 SQIVND (reference sequence). The chain's CDR3 is CASANRGIMNTEAFF. CDR3 coding DNA: TGTGCCAGTGCCAACAGGGGAATTATGAACACTGAAGCTTTCTTT. Using reference TRBV19 and TRBJ1-1 for the parts outside the CDR3, the full variable domain is DGGITQSPKYLFRKEGQNVTLSCEQNLNHDAMYWYRQDPGQGLRLIYYSQIVNDFQKGDIAEGYSVSREKKESFPLTVTSAQKNPTAFYLCASANRGIMNTEAFFGQGTRLTVV.

This sequence joins TRBV7-9 and TRBJ2-5; 9 bases agree with TRBD2. After removal of 7 bases from V and 5 bases from J, the junction contained 8 bases not matched to a gene. CDR1 is SEHNR, CDR2 FQNEAQ, per germline (reference sequence). This CDR3 spans 14 amino acids. The CDR3 loop is CASNHNSGGETQYF. In DNA form, the CDR3 reads TGTGCCAGCAACCATAACAGCGGGGGGGAGACCCAGTACTTC.

This chain connects TRBV6-1 to TRBJ1-4; 7 bases match TRBD1. CDR1 and CDR2 (germline): MNHNS, SASEGT. With V trimmed by 3 bases and J by 4 bases, 5 bases remained unmatched. This CDR3 has 15 residues. CDR3 amino acids: CASSDPGTVNEKLFF. Here the CDR3 DNA reads TGTGCCAGCAGTGATCCCGGGACAGTTAATGAAAAACTGTTTTTT.

A single count supports this clone. The V call is TRBV19, the J call TRBJ1-1; possible D gene TRBD1, 6 bases. V dropped 7 bases and J dropped 1 base, with 16 bases sitting between them. CDR3 length: 15 amino acids. The germline V gene encodes CDR1 LNHDA and CDR2 SQIVND (reference sequence). DNA for the CDR3: TGTGCCAGTACCCTAAGCGCGACAGGGAACACTGAAGCTTTCTTT. It codes for CASTLSATGNTEAFF.

This sequence joins TRBV5-6 and TRBJ1-1; a possible D gene is TRBD1 (6 bases). There are 15 residues in the CDR3. CDR1 SGHDT and CDR2 YYEEEE come from the germline V gene. The V end lost 4 bases, the J end lost 0 bases, and 13 bases lay between the germline ends. The chain's CDR3 is CASSKWDIMNTEAFF. DNA for the CDR3: TGTGCCAGCAGCAAGTGGGACATTATGAACACTGAAGCTTTCTTT.

The chain combines TRBV7-9 with TRBJ2-3, with 7 bases lining up with TRBD2. The J segment lost 14 bases and the V segment lost 5 bases, leaving 10 bases of the junction unmatched. The germline gives CDR1 SEHNR, CDR2 FQNEAQ (reference sequence). CDR3 size: 12 residues. The CDR3 loop is CASSPGLVQRYF. The CDR3 DNA sequence: TGTGCCAGCAGCCCAGGACTAGTACAACGGTATTTT.

This chain uses TRBV10-2 with TRBJ2-7; the D gene is possibly TRBD2 (5 bases). V gave up 5 bases and J gave up 2 bases, with 10 bases separating them. There are 13 residues in the CDR3. Germline lookup yields CDR1 WSHSY and CDR2 SAAADI. CDR3 in DNA: TGCGCCAGCAGTCGAGGGTTGACCTACGAGCAGTACTTC. Residues: CASSRGLTYEQYF.

The V gene is TRBV27, the J gene TRBJ2-7; 7 bases align to TRBD2. Unmatched junction bases numbered 3, after V lost 2 bases and J lost 2 bases. The CDR3 has 14 residues. Germline CDR1 MNHEY, CDR2 SMNVEV (reference sequence). CDR3 DNA sequence: TGTGCCAGCAGTTTAGGTGGGGGGGCCTACGAGCAGTACTTC. The encoded protein is CASSLGGGAYEQYF.

V is TRBV2 and J is TRBJ1-5, with D possibly being TRBD1 (5 bases). The germline gives CDR1 SNHLY, CDR2 FYNNEI. V lost 3 bases, J lost 15 bases, and 15 bases lay in between. This CDR3 region has 12 residues. The CDR3: CASSDRVGSAHF. CDR3 DNA sequence: TGTGCCAGCAGTGACAGGGTGGGATCAGCGCATTTT.

The chain recombines TRBV6-6 with TRBJ1-5; 8 nucleotides agree with TRBD1. J lost 2 bases, V lost 0 bases, and 3 bases had no gene match. CDR3 size: 16 residues. The germline CDR1 and CDR2 sequences are MNHNY and SVGAGI (reference sequence). The CDR3 sequence is CASSYSKGQGNQPQHF. Here the CDR3 DNA reads TGTGCCAGCAGTTACTCGAAGGGACAGGGCAATCAGCCCCAGCATTTT.

This chain uses TRBV19 with TRBJ2-1; D is uncertain. The CDR3 sequence is 13 residues long. Trimming pared 5 bases from V and 3 bases from J, leaving 8 bases between. Germline V CDR1 and CDR2: LNHDA, SQIVND (reference sequence). CDR3 sequence reads: CASSGQNYNEQFF. CDR3 nucleotides: TGTGCCAGTAGTGGGCAGAACTACAATGAGCAGTTCTTC. The whole variable domain, filled in from reference TRBV19 and TRBJ2-1, reads DGGITQSPKYLFRKEGQNVTLSCEQNLNHDAMYWYRQDPGQGLRLIYYSQIVNDFQKGDIAEGYSVSREKKESFPLTVTSAQKNPTAFYLCASSGQNYNEQFFGPGTRLTVL.

This chain links TRBV18 with TRBJ2-7; 9 nucleotides line up with TRBD1. The junction had 2 bases not matched to a gene; V was cut back by 5 bases and J by 3 bases. CDR1 and CDR2 (germline): KGHSH, LQKENI. CDR3 length: 13 residues. This CDR3 reads CASSSTGGYEQYF. The CDR3 DNA sequence: TGTGCCAGCTCATCGACAGGGGGCTACGAGCAGTACTTC.

This chain uses TRBV6-2 or TRBV6-3 with TRBJ1-5; 9 bases map to TRBD1. Trimming cost V 6 bases and J 6 bases; bases outside gene matches: 9. The CDR3 spans 15 residues. Germline assignment: CDR1 MNHEY and CDR2 SVGEGT. The CDR3 protein is CASSNRDRVFQPQHF. The CDR3 DNA follows: TGTGCCAGCAGCAACCGGGACAGGGTGTTTCAGCCCCAGCATTTT.

This clone showed up just once. V is TRBV5-1 and J is TRBJ2-5, with 8 bases aligning to TRBD1. Germline loops: CDR1 SGHRS, CDR2 YFSETQ. The CDR3 consists of 14 residues. Trimming took 5 bases from V and 2 from J; bases not matched to a gene: 5. The CDR3 DNA reads as TGCGCCAGCAGTCACGGACAGGGTCAAGAGACCCAGTACTTC. Residues: CASSHGQGQETQYF.

This chain connects TRBV6-5 to TRBJ1-2; 8 nucleotides line up with TRBD1. This CDR3 has 14 residues. Looked up from germline, CDR1 is MNHEY and CDR2 is SVGAGI. V lost 5 bases and J lost 4; bases outside the gene matches: 6. CDR3 region: CASSPTGGSYGYTF. CDR3 sequence (DNA): TGTGCCAGCAGTCCTACAGGGGGTTCCTATGGCTACACCTTC.

CDR3 nucleotides: TGTGCCAGCAGCTTGGGTTCCGGGTACGATTCACCCCTCCACTTT. The encoded protein is CASSLGSGYDSPLHF. This sequence joins TRBV5-4 and TRBJ1-6; D gene uncertain. The ends were cut back, 0 bases at V and 8 bases at J, with 12 bases in the middle. This CDR3 is 15 amino acids long. Per the germline V gene, CDR1 is SGHNT and CDR2 is YYREEE (reference sequence). The variable domain in full, completed from reference TRBV5-4 and TRBJ1-6, reads ETGVTQSPTHLIKTRGQQVTLRCSSQSGHNTVSWYQQALGQGPQFIFQYYREEENGRGNFPPRFSGLQFPNYSSELNVNALELDDSALYLCASSLGSGYDSPLHFGNGTRLTVT.

This sequence joins TRBV30 and TRBJ1-5; 12 bases match TRBD1. The CDR3 runs 15 residues. Germline CDR1 GTSNPN, CDR2 SVGIG (reference sequence). The trim removed 3 bases at V and 10 bases at J, leaving 10 bases unmatched. The CDR3 spells CAWSEGQGALDPQHF. For the CDR3, the DNA is TGTGCCTGGAGCGAGGGACAGGGGGCGCTTGACCCCCAGCATTTT. The full variable domain, its missing parts supplied by reference TRBV30 and TRBJ1-5, is SQTIHQWPATLVQPVGSPLSLECTVEGTSNPNLYWYRQAAGRGLQLLFYSVGIGQISSEVPQNLSASRPQDRQFILSSKKLLLSDSGFYLCAWSEGQGALDPQHFGDGTRLSIL.

The chain has TRBV6-5 and TRBJ1-2; D unclear. In germline, CDR1 is MNHEY, CDR2 SVGAGI. The CDR3 has 15 residues. Trimming pared 0 bases from V and 3 bases from J, leaving 11 bases between. CDR3 residues: CASSYSAADYYGYTF. As DNA, the CDR3 is TGTGCCAGCAGTTACTCCGCGGCAGACTACTATGGCTACACCTTC.

The J gene is TRBJ2-3, the V gene TRBV11-1; 9 bases fit TRBD2. CDR1 and CDR2 from the germline V gene are SGHAT and FQDESV (reference sequence). The CDR3 length is 16 residues. V was clipped by 3 bases and J by 4 bases; unmatched bases: 8. In DNA form, the CDR3 reads TGTGCCAGCAGCTTCTTTGGGCGGGGGGGGTCAGATACGCAGTATTTT. Its translation: CASSFFGRGGSDTQYF.

This clone was counted a single time. The chain employs TRBV28 and TRBJ1-2; the match to TRBD1 covers 8 bases. After removal of 5 bases from V and 1 base from J, the junction contained 6 bases not matched to a gene. The CDR3 is 15 amino acids. CDR1 is MDHEN and CDR2 is SYDVKM in the germline V gene. The CDR3 sequence is CASSPGTGLNYGYTF. CDR3 in DNA: TGTGCCAGCAGTCCTGGGACAGGCCTTAACTATGGCTACACCTTC.

This clone is deemed medium-sized (0.01 to 0.1%). The chain has TRBV27 and TRBJ2-2; D is perhaps TRBD2 (5 bases). CDR1 is MNHEY and CDR2 is SMNVEV in the germline V gene (reference sequence). V was trimmed by 0 bases and J by 7 bases, leaving 9 bases between them. CDR3 length equals 14 residues. The CDR3 is CASSLSRGGGELFF. The CDR3 DNA sequence: TGTGCCAGCAGTTTATCCCGTGGAGGCGGGGAGCTGTTTTTT.

In its sample, this clone was seen once. The chain joins TRBV12-3 or TRBV12-4 to TRBJ1-5; no definite D call. CDR3 length: 13 amino acids. V lost 6 bases and J lost 6, with 12 bases in between. The CDR3 DNA follows: TGTGCCAGCAGCTCAGGATTTTCTCAGCCCCAGCATTTT. It codes for CASSSGFSQPQHF.

This clone was seen a handful of times. The chain recombines TRBV19 with TRBJ1-1; D remains ambiguous. The V end lost 6 bases, the J end lost 3 bases, and 14 bases lay between the germline ends. Germline loops: CDR1 LNHDA, CDR2 SQIVND (reference sequence). This CDR3 spans 14 amino acids. The DNA for the CDR3 is TGTGCCAGTAGGGTAGGAGAGGGTCACACTGAAGCTTTCTTT. The encoded protein is CASRVGEGHTEAFF.

This rearrangement joins TRBV7-9 to TRBJ1-1; D gene uncertain. The ends were cut back, 3 bases at V and 4 bases at J, with 12 bases in the middle. This CDR3 region has 14 residues. Per germline, CDR1 SEHNR and CDR2 FQNEAQ (reference sequence). CDR3 DNA: TGTGCCAGCAGCTTTGACATTTCGATCACTGAAGCTTTCTTT. This codes for CASSFDISITEAFF.

This sequence joins TRBV7-8 and TRBJ2-7; tentative D call: TRBD2 (5 bases). The CDR3 extends over 17 amino acids. The germline V gene has CDR1 SGHVS and CDR2 FQNEAQ. V lost 0 bases and J lost 3, with 18 bases in between. CDR3 residues: CASSLALGSTGYYEQYV. As DNA, the CDR3 is TGTGCCAGCAGCTTAGCCTTAGGTTCAACGGGGTACTACGAGCAGTACGTC.